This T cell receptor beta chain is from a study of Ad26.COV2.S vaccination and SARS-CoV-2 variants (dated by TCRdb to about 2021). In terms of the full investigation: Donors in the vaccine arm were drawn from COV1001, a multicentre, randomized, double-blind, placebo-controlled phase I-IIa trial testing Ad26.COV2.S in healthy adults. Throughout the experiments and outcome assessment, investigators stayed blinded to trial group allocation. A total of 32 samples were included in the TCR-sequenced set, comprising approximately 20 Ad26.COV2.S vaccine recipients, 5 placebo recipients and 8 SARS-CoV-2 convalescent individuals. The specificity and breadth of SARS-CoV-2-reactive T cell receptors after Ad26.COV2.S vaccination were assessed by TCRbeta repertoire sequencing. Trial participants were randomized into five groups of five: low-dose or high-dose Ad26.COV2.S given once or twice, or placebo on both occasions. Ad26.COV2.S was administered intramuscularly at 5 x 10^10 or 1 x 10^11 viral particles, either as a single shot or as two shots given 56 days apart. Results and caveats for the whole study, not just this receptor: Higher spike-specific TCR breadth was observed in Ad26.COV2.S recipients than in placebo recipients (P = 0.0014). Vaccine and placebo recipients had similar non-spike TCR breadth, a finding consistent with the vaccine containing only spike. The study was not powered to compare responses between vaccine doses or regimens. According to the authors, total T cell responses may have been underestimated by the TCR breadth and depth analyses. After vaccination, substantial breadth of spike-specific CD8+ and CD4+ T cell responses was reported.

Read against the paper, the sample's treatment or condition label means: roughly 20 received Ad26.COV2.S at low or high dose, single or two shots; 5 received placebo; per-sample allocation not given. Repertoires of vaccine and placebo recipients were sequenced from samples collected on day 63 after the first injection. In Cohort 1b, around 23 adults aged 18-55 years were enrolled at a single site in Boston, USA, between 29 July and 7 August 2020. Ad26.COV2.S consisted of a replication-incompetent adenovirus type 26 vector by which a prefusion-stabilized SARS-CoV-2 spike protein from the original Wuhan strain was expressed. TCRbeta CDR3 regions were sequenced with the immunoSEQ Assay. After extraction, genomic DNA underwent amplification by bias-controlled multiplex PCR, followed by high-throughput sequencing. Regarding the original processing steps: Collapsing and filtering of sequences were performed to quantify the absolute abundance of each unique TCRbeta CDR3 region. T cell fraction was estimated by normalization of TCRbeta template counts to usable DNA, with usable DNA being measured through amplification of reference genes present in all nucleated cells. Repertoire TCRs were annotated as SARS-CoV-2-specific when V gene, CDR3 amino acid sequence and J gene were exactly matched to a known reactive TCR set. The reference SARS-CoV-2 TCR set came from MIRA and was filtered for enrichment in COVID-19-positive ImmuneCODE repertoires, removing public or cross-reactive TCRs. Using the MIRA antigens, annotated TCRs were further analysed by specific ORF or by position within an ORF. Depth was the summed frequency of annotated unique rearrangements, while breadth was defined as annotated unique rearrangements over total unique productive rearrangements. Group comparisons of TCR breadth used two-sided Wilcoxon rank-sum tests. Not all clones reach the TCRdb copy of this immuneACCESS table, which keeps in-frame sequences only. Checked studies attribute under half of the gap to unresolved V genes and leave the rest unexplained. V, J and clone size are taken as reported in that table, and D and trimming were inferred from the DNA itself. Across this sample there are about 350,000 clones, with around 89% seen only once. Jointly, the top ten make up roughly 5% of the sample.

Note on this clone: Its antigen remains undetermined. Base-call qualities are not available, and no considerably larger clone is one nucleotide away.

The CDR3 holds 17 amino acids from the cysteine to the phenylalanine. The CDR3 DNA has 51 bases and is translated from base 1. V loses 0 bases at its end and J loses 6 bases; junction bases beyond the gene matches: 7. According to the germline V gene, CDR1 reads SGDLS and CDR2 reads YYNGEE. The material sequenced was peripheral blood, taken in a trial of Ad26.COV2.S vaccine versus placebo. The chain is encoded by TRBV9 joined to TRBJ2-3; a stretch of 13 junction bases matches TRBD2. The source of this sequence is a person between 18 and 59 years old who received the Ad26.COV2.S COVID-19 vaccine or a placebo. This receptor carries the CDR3 CASSVGRLAGGWDTQYF. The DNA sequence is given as TGTGCCAGCAGCGTAGGGAGACTAGCGGGAGGTTGGGATACGCAGTATTTT.